One and the same sample provided the 27 T cell receptor beta chains below, sequenced in a study of blood T cell repertoires in COVID-19. Profiled with immunoSEQ multiplex PCR; TCRdb holds only in-frame clones, not every one. The profile shows about 360,000 clones, approximately 86% of them singletons. Sequencing input: peripheral blood. These TCRs come from a human donor in a cohort sampled during active COVID-19.

The chain employs TRBV29-1 and TRBJ2-7; D gene uncertain. The germline V and J ends were trimmed by 0 bases and 0 bases, with 3 bases remaining between them. There are 12 residues in the CDR3. The germline V gene has CDR1 SQVTM and CDR2 ANQGSEA. CDR3 loop: CSVEDSSYEQYF. The CDR3, as DNA: TGCAGCGTTGAAGACAGCTCCTACGAGCAGTACTTC.

The V gene is TRBV25-1, the J gene TRBJ2-5; a weak D match, TRBD2 (6 bases). The CDR3 is 15 amino acids. The V gene lost 3 bases and the J gene lost 5 bases, with 16 bases spanning the gap. CDR1 and CDR2 from the germline V gene are MGHDK and SYGVNS. CDR3 protein: CASSDIRLVSETQYF. CDR3 in DNA: TGTGCCAGCAGTGACATCCGACTAGTCTCGGAGACCCAGTACTTC. The full variable domain, completed using reference TRBV25-1 and TRBJ2-5, is EADIYQTPRYLVIGTGKKITLECSQTMGHDKMYWYQQDPGMELHLIHYSYGVNSTEKGDLSSESTVSRIRTEHFPLTLESARPSHTSQYLCASSDIRLVSETQYFGPGTRLLVL.

This clone was picked up one time. CDR3 DNA: TGTGCCAGCAGGACAGGGGGGTATGGCTACACCTTC. Translating it yields CASRTGGYGYTF. V usage is TRBV25-1 and J usage is TRBJ1-2, with 9 bases that match TRBD1. Germline assignment: CDR1 MGHDK and CDR2 SYGVNS. V was pared by 6 bases and J by 5 bases, with 1 base of the junction left unmatched. The CDR3 loop spans 12 amino acids.

The chain has TRBV4-2 and TRBJ1-2; 9 nucleotides agree with TRBD1. The V gene's germline CDR1 is LGHNA and CDR2 YNFKEQ. The junction had 6 bases not matched to a gene; V was cut back by 2 bases and J by 2 bases. The CDR3 is 16 residues long. CDR3 region: CASSQPDRGPNYGYTF. Written as DNA, the CDR3 is TGTGCCAGCAGCCAACCGGACAGGGGACCGAACTATGGCTACACCTTC.

The CDR3 DNA is TGCAGCGCTAAAGGGGGGGACGGCACTGAAGCTTTCTTT. Its protein is CSAKGGDGTEAFF. The rearrangement uses TRBV29-1 and TRBJ1-1; possibly TRBD1 for D (6 bases). The germline CDR1 and CDR2 sequences are SQVTM and ANQGSEA. V gave up 7 bases and J gave up 4 bases, with 16 bases separating them. The CDR3 runs 13 residues.

The chain links TRBV12-3 or TRBV12-4 to TRBJ1-2; tentative D call: TRBD1 (5 bases). Trimming took off 3 bases at V and 8 bases at J, with 10 bases between the two ends. The CDR3 length is 12 residues. The CDR3 coding sequence is TGTGCCAGCAGTTTTGGGGCTTCGGGCTACACCTTC. As protein: CASSFGASGYTF.

CDR3 loop: CASSQDRDRTWTNRDTQYF. CDR3 DNA: TGCGCCAGCAGCCAAGATCGCGACCGAACATGGACTAACAGAGATACGCAGTATTTT. The V and J genes are TRBV4-1 and TRBJ2-3; TRBD2 is a possible D gene (6 bases). The germline V and J ends were trimmed by 0 bases and 5 bases, with 24 bases remaining between them. The germline V gene has CDR1 MGHRA and CDR2 YSYEKL. This CDR3 spans 19 amino acids.

This clone was counted a single time. The chain employs TRBV5-6 and TRBJ2-5; no firm D call. CDR3 length: 15 residues. Trimming shortened V by 1 base and J by 2 bases, and 12 bases separated the two germline ends. Per the germline V gene, CDR1 is SGHDT and CDR2 is YYEEEE. CDR3 sequence reads: CASSLIGAEQETQYF. CDR3 in DNA: TGTGCCAGCAGCTTGATTGGCGCGGAACAAGAGACCCAGTACTTC.

The chain joins TRBV27 to TRBJ2-1; 14 bases line up with TRBD2. CDR1 and CDR2 from the germline V gene are MNHEY and SMNVEV (reference sequence). This CDR3 region has 15 residues. With V trimmed by 4 bases and J by 9 bases, 5 bases remained unmatched. The CDR3 region has the DNA TGTGCCAGCAGTTCCGGGACTAGCGGGAGAAGTGAGCAGTTCTTC. Translated, it gives CASSSGTSGRSEQFF.

The chain links TRBV5-1 to TRBJ2-1, with TRBD2 identical over 8 bases. V trimming: 0 bases; J trimming: 5 bases; junction bases outside the gene matches: 7. Germline V gene data show CDR1 as SGHRS and CDR2 as YFSETQ. This CDR3 contains 16 residues. Here the CDR3 reads CASSLDALAGHNEQFF. CDR3 nucleotide sequence: TGCGCCAGCAGCTTGGATGCCCTAGCGGGCCACAATGAGCAGTTCTTC.

This chain connects TRBV2 to TRBJ1-5, with 9 bases aligning to TRBD1. The CDR3 is made up of 13 amino acids. The germline CDR1 and CDR2 sequences are SNHLY and FYNNEI. V trimming: 6 bases; J trimming: 12 bases; junction bases outside the gene matches: 9. CDR3 in DNA: TGTGCCAGCAGATACCGGGACAGGGTCATCCAGCATTTT. Its translation is CASRYRDRVIQHF.

J is TRBJ2-3 and V is TRBV10-3, with D perhaps TRBD2 (7 bases). V was clipped by 2 bases and J by 4 bases, with 13 bases between them. CDR1 and CDR2 (germline): ENHRY, SYGVKD. CDR3 length: 15 amino acids. The CDR3 DNA reads TGTGCCATCAGTGAGGACGGGGGGCTCGCAGATACGCAGTATTTT. Translating it yields CAISEDGGLADTQYF.

V usage is TRBV4-1 and J usage is TRBJ2-4; no reliable D call. Per germline, CDR1 MGHRA and CDR2 YSYEKL. The CDR3 has 16 amino acids. V lost 0 bases, J lost 0 bases, and 9 bases lay in between. CDR3 protein: CASSQDSPLAKNIQYF. The CDR3 nucleotides are TGCGCCAGCAGCCAAGATTCCCCTCTAGCCAAAAACATTCAGTACTTC.

About this clone: In the same sample, other DNA sequences code for this CDR3. This chain links TRBV15 with TRBJ2-7; D may be TRBD1 (5 bases). The CDR3 sequence is 14 residues long. Germline-derived CDR1 and CDR2 are LNHNV and YYDKDF (reference sequence). The germline V and J ends were trimmed by 0 bases and 4 bases, with 10 bases remaining between them. CDR3 in amino acids: CATSRDREGYEQYF. The CDR3 DNA sequence: TGTGCCACCAGCAGAGACAGGGAAGGGTACGAGCAGTACTTC.

The table lists this clone with a few counts. The DNA for the CDR3 is TGCGCCAGCAGCCATGTTGGACAGGGGGCTTCAGATACGCAGTATTTT. Amino acids: CASSHVGQGASDTQYF. The chain links TRBV4-1 to TRBJ2-3; 11 bases are a match to TRBD1. V lost 3 bases to trimming and J lost 4 bases; unmatched junction nucleotides: 6. The CDR3 loop spans 16 amino acids. CDR1 MGHRA and CDR2 YSYEKL come from the germline V gene.

This clone was observed a single time. This may arise from a read error, as a much more abundant clone is one base away. V gene TRBV2 combines with J gene TRBJ1-1; D is perhaps TRBD1 (5 bases). CDR3 length: 13 residues. The germline V and J ends were trimmed by 6 bases and 1 base, with 9 bases remaining between them. CDR1 and CDR2 (germline): SNHLY, FYNNEI. CDR3 sequence: CASSATANTEAFF. DNA for the CDR3: TGTGCCAGCAGCGCGACAGCGAACACTGAAGCTTTCTTT.

The V call is TRBV11-2, the J call TRBJ1-5; D uncertain. The ends were cut back, 1 base at V and 7 bases at J, with 11 bases in the middle. The CDR3 consists of 14 residues. Germline CDR1 is SGHAT and CDR2 is FQNNGV. In DNA form, the CDR3 reads TGTGCCAGCAGCTTAGGGAGGGTCGGACAGCCCCAGCATTTT. Amino acids: CASSLGRVGQPQHF. Drawing the rest from reference TRBV11-2 and TRBJ1-5, the complete variable domain is EAGVAQSPRYKIIEKRQSVAFWCNPISGHATLYWYQQILGQGPKLLIQFQNNGVVDDSQLPKDRFSAERLKGVDSTLKIQPAKLEDSAVYLCASSLGRVGQPQHFGDGTRLSIL.

The chain recombines TRBV10-3 with TRBJ1-1; maybe TRBD1 (6 bases). With 4 bases removed from V and 0 bases from J, the gap between germline ends came to 15 bases. CDR3 length: 16 residues. Germline V lookup: CDR1 ENHRY, CDR2 SYGVKD. CDR3 DNA: TGTGCCATCAGTGCAACTCGGACAGAGGTGAACACTGAAGCTTTCTTT. This encodes CAISATRTEVNTEAFF.

This chain joins TRBV5-1 and TRBJ2-5, with TRBD2 as a possible D gene (6 bases). Germline assignment: CDR1 SGHRS and CDR2 YFSETQ. This CDR3 spans 16 amino acids. V was clipped by 4 bases and J by 4 bases, with 20 bases between them. CDR3 bases: TGCGCCAGCAGCCTCCGACTAGACACGTTGGGAGAGACCCAGTACTTC. Its protein is CASSLRLDTLGETQYF.

This clone was found many times. This chain uses TRBV5-1 with TRBJ2-3; D unclear. The ends were cut back, 0 bases at V and 2 bases at J, with 13 bases in the middle. The CDR3 sequence is 16 residues long. Looked up from germline, CDR1 is SGHRS and CDR2 is YFSETQ. The DNA of the CDR3 is TGCGCCAGCAGCTTGGGTGCGGTTCTGGACACAGATACGCAGTATTTT. Encoded protein: CASSLGAVLDTDTQYF.

The gene calls are TRBV18 and TRBJ2-1, with a weak D call TRBD2 (6 bases). The germline CDR1 and CDR2 sequences are KGHSH and LQKENI. Trimming stripped 5 bases from V and 10 bases from J, with 18 bases between. CDR3 size: 14 residues. The CDR3 DNA reads as TGTGCCAGCTCAAGACCGGGACTCGCAGCGGAGCAGTTCTTC. It codes for CASSRPGLAAEQFF.

This chain links TRBV28 with TRBJ1-2, with 8 bases identical to TRBD1. Trimming at V came to 6 bases and at J to 5 bases, leaving 5 bases not matched to a gene. CDR3 length: 13 amino acids. Per the germline V gene, CDR1 is MDHEN and CDR2 is SYDVKM. As DNA, the CDR3 is TGTGCCAGCAGGCAGGGACAGGTTTATGGCTACACCTTC. Encoded protein: CASRQGQVYGYTF.

The chain couples TRBV10-1 to TRBJ2-1, with D maybe TRBD2 (5 bases). V dropped 6 bases and J dropped 9 bases, with 15 bases sitting between them. This CDR3 has 13 residues. Looked up from germline, CDR1 is WNHNN and CDR2 is SYGVQD (reference sequence). The CDR3 loop reads CASSVGRDREQFF. The CDR3 region has the DNA TGCGCCAGCAGCGTCGGACGGGATCGTGAGCAGTTCTTC.

The V and J genes are TRBV7-9 and TRBJ2-1; D not certain. Germline V gene sequence: CDR1 SEHNR, CDR2 FQNEAQ (reference sequence). CDR3 length equals 15 residues. The V and J ends lost 4 bases and 1 base respectively, with 11 bases between them. The CDR3 DNA reads as TGTGCCAGCAGCTCCCGCGGCCGGTCCTACAATGAGCAGTTCTTC. Translation gives CASSSRGRSYNEQFF.

This rearrangement joins TRBV3-1 (or the pseudogene TRBV3-2) to TRBJ2-5; 11 bases agree with TRBD2. In germline, CDR1 is LGHDT, CDR2 YNNKEL (reference sequence). Germline trimming cut 0 bases from V and 4 bases from J; bases unmatched to any gene: 4. CDR3 size: 16 residues. The CDR3: CASSQDLAGGVETQYF. DNA of the CDR3: TGTGCCAGCAGCCAAGATCTAGCGGGGGGAGTAGAGACCCAGTACTTC.

This clone showed up just once. The rearrangement uses TRBV27 and TRBJ2-6; TRBD1 might be the D (6 bases). The CDR3 totals 15 residues. V was cut by 6 bases and J by 0 bases, with 9 bases left in between. The V gene's germline CDR1 is MNHEY and CDR2 SMNVEV (reference sequence). CDR3 region: CASRRQASGANVLTF. The CDR3 DNA sequence: TGTGCCAGCAGACGACAGGCCTCTGGGGCCAACGTCCTGACTTTC.

The chain is built from TRBV4-1 and TRBJ1-5, with 8 bases identical to TRBD1. Germline trimming cut 3 bases from V and 0 bases from J; bases unmatched to any gene: 4. Germline CDR1 and CDR2: MGHRA and YSYEKL. This CDR3 region has 16 residues. The CDR3 nucleotides read TGCGCCAGCAGCCAGGAGACAGGGGCTAGCAATCAGCCCCAGCATTTT. Protein product: CASSQETGASNQPQHF.